Sequencing of this T cell receptor beta chain was carried out in a study of Ad26.COV2.S vaccination and SARS-CoV-2 variants. In the study overall: Participants got Ad26.COV2.S intramuscularly, once or twice 56 days apart.

Stated treatment: 15 to 20 received Ad26.COV2.S at low or high dose, single or two shots; about 5 received placebo; per-sample allocation not given. It was on day 63 after the first vaccine or placebo injection that samples were taken. Germline V gene lookup returns CDR1 MDHEN and CDR2 SYDVKM. V lost 4 bases, J lost 5 bases, and 4 bases stayed unmatched. The CDR3 runs 13 residues. Libraries were prepared by immunoSEQ multiplex PCR; TCRdb keeps only in-frame clonotypes and omits some of them. This sample has around 350,000 clones, with more than 75% found just once. Sequencing was performed on peripheral blood, taken in a trial of Ad26.COV2.S vaccine versus placebo. This clonotype originated in a person aged 18-65 years who received the Ad26.COV2.S COVID-19 vaccine or a placebo. The chain couples TRBV28 to TRBJ2-7, with 8 bases identical to TRBD1. The CDR3 coding sequence is TGTGCCAGCAGTTCGACAGGGGTAAACGAGCAGTACTTC. It is translated as CASSSTGVNEQYF.